These T cell receptor beta chains were read from a single sample in a study of CD8+ T cells in alopecia areata. The table came from immunoSEQ multiplex PCR; TCRdb's copy has only in-frame clones and leaves some out. This sample has under 150,000 clones, with 45% to 50% found just once. The sequenced sample consisted of NKG2D-low CD8+ T cells sorted from blood. Source of these receptors: a human donor with alopecia areata. CDR3s include the opening cysteine and the closing phenylalanine or tryptophan. The order of the fields is clone size, V gene, D gene, J gene, CDR3 DNA, CDR3 protein. D genes are given only for firm matches. Size is stated for part of the rows, as once, few or many counts, or as a class when the clone is expanded.

>few|TRBV30|NA|TRBJ2-1
TGTGCCGGACTGCCTCGAGGGCCTCCCACTTACAATGAGCAGTTCTTC
CAGLPRGPPTYNEQFF
>NA|TRBV2|NA|TRBJ1-1
TGTGCCAGCAGTGGACTGGCTCTTTTGAACACTGAAGCTTTCTTT
CASSGLALLNTEAFF
>NA|TRBV29-1|TRBD2|TRBJ2-1
TGCAGCGTTGCCGGGACTAGCGGGGTGAATGAGCAGTTCTTC
CSVAGTSGVNEQFF
>few|TRBV7-2|NA|TRBJ2-5
TGTGCCAGCAGCTTAGGGTGGGGCCAAGAGACCCAGTACTTC
CASSLGWGQETQYF
>NA|TRBV2|TRBD1|TRBJ2-1
TGTGCCAACCAAAGACAGGGGGGTAATGAGCAGTTCTTC
CANQRQGGNEQFF
>few|TRBV29-1|TRBD1|TRBJ2-2
TGCAGCGTTGTCTGGACAGGGCAGTCCAAGCACGAATCTGGGGAGCTGTTTTTT
CSVVWTGQSKHESGELFF
>NA|TRBV7-2|NA|TRBJ2-1
TGTGCCACCGCCCTTGGGAATGAGCAGTTCTTC
CATALGNEQFF
>NA|TRBV29-1|TRBD1|TRBJ2-1
TGCAGCGTTGTTAACAGGGGTCCCAGTTGGGATGAGCAGTTCTTC
CSVVNRGPSWDEQFF
>NA|TRBV29-1|TRBD2|TRBJ2-1
TGCAGCGTTGTAGGGGCTAGCGGTGATCGGTACAATGAGCAGTTCTTC
CSVVGASGDRYNEQFF
>NA|TRBV4-3|NA|TRBJ2-7
TGCGCCAGCAGCCATGACACCAACGAGCAGTACTTC
CASSHDTNEQYF
>few|TRBV29-1|NA|TRBJ1-5
TGCAGCGTTGAAGATGAGGGGCAGCCCCAGCATTTT
CSVEDEGQPQHF
>few|TRBV18|NA|TRBJ1-1
TGTGCCAGCTCACCACTAATCCAGGACGAAGCTTTCTTT
CASSPLIQDEAFF
>NA|TRBV5-1|TRBD2|TRBJ2-7
TGCGCCAGCAGCTTGGGACTAGCCCTAAACGAGCAGTACTTC
CASSLGLALNEQYF
>few|TRBV29-1|NA|TRBJ2-3
TGCAGCACTCCGGGTGGAGATACGCAGTATTTT
CSTPGGDTQYF
>NA|TRBV7-8|NA|TRBJ2-5
TGTGCCAGCAGCACCCCCTCGGGTAGAGAGACCCAGTACTTC
CASSTPSGRETQYF
>NA|TRBV19|TRBD1|TRBJ1-6
TGTGCCAGTAGTATGGGGACAGGGGGAAATTCACCCCTCCACTTT
CASSMGTGGNSPLHF
>NA|TRBV11-3|NA|TRBJ2-7
TGTGCCAGCAGCTGGGCCCAGGGACCTCACGAGCAGTACTTC
CASSWAQGPHEQYF
>NA|TRBV28|NA|TRBJ1-2
TGTGCCAGCAGTTTACGGACAGAGAACTATGGCTACACCTTC
CASSLRTENYGYTF
>NA|TRBV25-1|NA|TRBJ2-3
TGTGCCAGCAGTGAATTGGGAGCAGATACGCAGTATTTT
CASSELGADTQYF
>NA|TRBV11-2|TRBD2|TRBJ2-7
TGTGCCAGCAGCTTAGGGACTAGCGGGAGCTACGAGCAGTACTTC
CASSLGTSGSYEQYF
>few|TRBV10-3|NA|TRBJ2-1
TGTGCCATCAGTGAGGTATTGGAGGGCCTAAGAAATGAGCAGTTCTTC
CAISEVLEGLRNEQFF
>NA|TRBV4-2|TRBD2|TRBJ2-2
TGTGCCAGCAGCCAATCTGCGGGAGGCACCGGGGAGCTGTTTTTT
CASSQSAGGTGELFF
>few|TRBV28|TRBD2|TRBJ2-3
TGTGCCAGCAGATTAGCGGGAGGAGTCGGAAATACGCAGTATTTT
CASRLAGGVGNTQYF
>NA|TRBV7-9|NA|TRBJ2-5
TGTGCCAGCAGCGCGGGACACTTCCAAGAGACCCAGTACTTC
CASSAGHFQETQYF
>NA|TRBV29-1|TRBD2|TRBJ2-7
TGCAGCGTTGAAGATCCCAGCGGGAGTTACGAGCAGTACTTC
CSVEDPSGSYEQYF
>few|TRBV28|NA|TRBJ1-1
TGTGCCAGCAGTTTTAACAGGAACACTGAAGCTTTCTTT
CASSFNRNTEAFF
>NA|TRBV7-8|TRBD1|TRBJ1-1
TGTGCCAGCAGCTTAGGACAGGGGCCGAACACTGAAGCTTTCTTT
CASSLGQGPNTEAFF
>NA|TRBV27|NA|TRBJ2-3
TGTGCCGGTCGTACAGATACGCAGTATTTT
CAGRTDTQYF
>NA|TRBV12-5|TRBD1|TRBJ1-6
TGTGCTAGTGGCAAAGACAGGGGGAGCTCCTATAATTCACCCCTCCACTTT
CASGKDRGSSYNSPLHF
>once|TRBV5-4|NA|TRBJ2-5
TGTGCCAGCAGCGAGATACAGGGGGGGCAGTACTTC
CASSEIQGGQYF
>NA|TRBV27|TRBD1|TRBJ1-1
TGTGCCAGCAGAAACAGGGGGACTGAAGCTTTCTTT
CASRNRGTEAFF
>NA|TRBV29-1|NA|TRBJ2-7
TGCAGCGTTGAAGATCCTACGGGGGCCAGCTCCTACGAGCAGTACTTC
CSVEDPTGASSYEQYF
>few|TRBV11-2|NA|TRBJ2-1
TGTGCCAGCAGCCTGGGGCGGCTAGGTGAGCAGTTCTTC
CASSLGRLGEQFF
>NA|TRBV29-1|NA|TRBJ1-1
TGCAGCGTTGGGGGGGCCGAGATTCTAAACACTGAAGCTTTCTTT
CSVGGAEILNTEAFF
>few|TRBV29-1|NA|TRBJ2-7
TGCAGCGTTGATGCGTCGGACTACGAGCAGTACTTC
CSVDASDYEQYF
>few|TRBV29-1|TRBD1|TRBJ2-1
TGCAGCGTTGCAGGGACAGGGGGGAATGAGCAGTTCTTC
CSVAGTGGNEQFF
>NA|TRBV5-6|NA|TRBJ2-2
TGTGCCAGCAGCTTGGGGACAGCCGGGGAGCTGTTTTTT
CASSLGTAGELFF
>NA|TRBV30|NA|TRBJ2-7
TGTGCCTGGAGTGCATTACACGGCTCGGGCTACGAGCAGTACTTC
CAWSALHGSGYEQYF
>NA|TRBV30|TRBD1|TRBJ1-2
TGTGCCTGGAAGGGACAGAACTATGGCTACACCTTC
CAWKGQNYGYTF
>few|TRBV7-2|NA|TRBJ2-5
TGTGCCAGCAGCCCACCGACGGGGTGGGGGGCACAAGAGACCCAGTACTTC
CASSPPTGWGAQETQYF
>large|TRBV6-4|NA|TRBJ2-2
TGTGCCAGCAGTGACTCGAGCACCGGGGAGCTGTTTTTT
CASSDSSTGELFF
>NA|TRBV7-9|NA|TRBJ2-7
TGTGCCAGCAGCTTAGGTCGGGACGAGCAGTACTTC
CASSLGRDEQYF
>NA|TRBV5-1|NA|TRBJ2-7
TGCGCCAGCAGCTCAGAACCGGGAATCAACGAGCAGTACTTC
CASSSEPGINEQYF
>NA|TRBV29-1|NA|TRBJ2-1
TGCAGCGTTCTCACTAAAGCGAACAATGAGCAGTTCTTC
CSVLTKANNEQFF
>NA|TRBV30|NA|TRBJ2-4
TGTGCCTGGAGGGTACAGGGTACGGACATTCAGTACTTC
CAWRVQGTDIQYF
>few|TRBV7-9|TRBD1|TRBJ2-7
TGTGCCAGCAGCTCTACAGGGGACGAGCAGTACTTC
CASSSTGDEQYF
>few|TRBV29-1|NA|TRBJ2-1
TGCAGCGTTGAATCCGGACCTCTCTCCTACAATGAGCAGTTCTTC
CSVESGPLSYNEQFF